The next 30 T cell receptor beta chains were all read from a single sample in a study of identical twins. TCRdb itself ran the 5' RACE reads through MiXCR, one entry per CDR3 protein. The sample holds about 340,000 distinct CDR3 sequences; around 9.7% are singletons and the top ten take more than 8%. Sequenced sample: naive T cells sorted from blood. The receptors here all came from a woman aged 45 to 65 in good health.

The gene calls are TRBV10-3 and TRBJ2-3; D unresolved. The CDR3 is 13 residues long. The germline gives CDR1 ENHRY, CDR2 SYGVKD. Trimming took 8 bases from V and 0 from J, leaving 9 bases between them. The chain's CDR3 is CAIGRVSTDTQYF. Here the CDR3 DNA reads TGTGCCATCGGACGGGTGAGCACAGATACGCAGTATTTT.

The DNA for the CDR3 is TGTGCCAGCAGACCTAGCGGGCAACGCTCCTACGAGCAGTACTTC. Residues: CASRPSGQRSYEQYF. The chain recombines TRBV5-6 with TRBJ2-7; 8 bases match TRBD2. Germline CDR1 SGHDT, CDR2 YYEEEE. This CDR3 is 15 amino acids long. Trimming took 5 bases from V and 0 from J; bases not matched to a gene: 7.

The rearrangement uses TRBV20-1 and TRBJ2-1; 10 bases align to TRBD2. CDR3 length: 13 amino acids. After removal of 2 bases from V and 9 bases from J, the junction contained 4 bases not matched to a gene. Germline CDR1 DFQATT, CDR2 SNEGSKA (reference sequence). The CDR3 DNA follows: TGCAGTGCTAGACTAGCGGGAGATGGTGAGCAGTTCTTC. This sequence encodes CSARLAGDGEQFF.

The chain links TRBV30 to TRBJ1-1; weak D call: TRBD1 (6 bases). CDR1 is GTSNPN and CDR2 is SVGIG in the germline V gene (reference sequence). V was clipped by 0 bases and J by 0 bases, with 14 bases between them. The CDR3 spans 16 residues. CDR3: CAWSVRQGLMNTEAFF. The DNA of the CDR3 is TGTGCCTGGAGTGTACGGCAGGGGCTCATGAACACTGAAGCTTTCTTT. The complete variable domain, with remaining parts taken from reference TRBV30 and TRBJ1-1, reads SQTIHQWPATLVQPVGSPLSLECTVEGTSNPNLYWYRQAAGRGLQLLFYSVGIGQISSEVPQNLSASRPQDRQFILSSKKLLLSDSGFYLCAWSVRQGLMNTEAFFGQGTRLTVV.

This CDR3 is CASSYSTGSGANVLTF. The DNA of the CDR3 is TGTGCCAGCAGTTACTCGACGGGGTCTGGGGCCAACGTCCTGACTTTC. The J gene is TRBJ2-6, the V gene TRBV6-5; D is possibly TRBD2 (5 bases). Germline CDR1 and CDR2: MNHEY and SVGAGI. V lost 0 bases, J lost 1 base, and 7 bases lay in between. The CDR3 has 16 amino acids.

The genes are TRBV3-1 and TRBJ2-1, with D hard to call. The CDR3 totals 16 residues. CDR1 is LGHDT and CDR2 is YNNKEL in the germline V gene (reference sequence). Deletions cut 1 base from V and 6 bases from J, with 16 bases between. The CDR3 DNA is TGTGCCAGCAGCCAAGGGTTCAGAGTAGTCCGCAATGAGCAGTTCTTC. It yields the protein CASSQGFRVVRNEQFF.

This clonotype was detected a few times. At one of its ends the junction is not consistent with the germline gene, which may arise from a read error. The chain employs TRBV27 and TRBJ2-3; D is undetermined. The V gene's germline CDR1 is MNHEY and CDR2 SMNVEV (reference sequence). CDR3 length: 14 residues. CDR3 nucleotides: TGTGCCAGCAGCTTATTCAGAAAGGGAGATACGCAGTATTTT. Protein product: CASSLFRKGDTQYF.

This clonotype was picked up many times. This chain uses TRBV4-1 with TRBJ2-2; either TRBD1 or TRBD2 may fit D (5 bases each). CDR3 size: 16 residues. V lost 0 bases to trimming and J lost 6 bases, with 14 bases between them. Germline V gene data show CDR1 as MGHRA and CDR2 as YSYEKL. CDR3 nucleotides: TGCGCCAGCAGCCAAGATTGGGACCCTCGAGCCGGGGAGCTGTTTTTT. This codes for CASSQDWDPRAGELFF.

This clonotype occurred many times. The chain links TRBV27 to TRBJ2-2; 10 bases map to TRBD1. CDR3 size: 18 residues. Germline lookup yields CDR1 MNHEY and CDR2 SMNVEV (reference sequence). V was pared by 1 base and J by 0 bases, with 5 bases of the junction left unmatched. In DNA form, the CDR3 reads TGTGCCAGCAGTTTATTCCCGGACAGGGGGGCGAACACCGGGGAGCTGTTTTTT. This translates into CASSLFPDRGANTGELFF.

The J gene is TRBJ2-2, the V gene TRBV6-1; D unclear. V was pared by 6 bases and J by 6 bases, with 8 bases between. The germline V gene encodes CDR1 MNHNS and CDR2 SASEGT. This CDR3 contains 12 residues. CDR3 in amino acids: CASSHGAGELFF. The CDR3 nucleotides are TGTGCCAGCAGCCATGGGGCCGGGGAGCTGTTTTTT.

The CDR3 region is CASSPPLGANNEQFF. The CDR3, as DNA: TGTGCCAGCAGCCCCCCCCTGGGCGCCAACAATGAGCAGTTCTTC. The rearrangement joins TRBV7-9 to TRBJ2-1, with D unclear. Germline loops: CDR1 SEHNR, CDR2 FQNEAQ (reference sequence). V was shortened by 5 bases and J by 5 bases, with 16 bases between the two germline ends. The CDR3 has 15 amino acids.

Only a few counts were recorded for this clonotype. The rearrangement uses TRBV30 and TRBJ2-3, with TRBD2 matching over 7 bases. The CDR3 extends over 13 amino acids. Germline CDR1 GTSNPN, CDR2 SVGIG (reference sequence). V was pared by 0 bases and J by 4 bases, with 1 base of the junction left unmatched. The chain's CDR3 is CAWSVRGADTQYF. The CDR3, as DNA: TGTGCCTGGAGTGTACGGGGGGCAGATACGCAGTATTTT.

The rearrangement links TRBV5-1 to TRBJ2-1, with no clear D. The V end lost 1 base, the J end lost 6 bases, and 8 bases lay between the germline ends. There are 13 residues in the CDR3. The germline V gene encodes CDR1 SGHRS and CDR2 YFSETQ. CDR3 region: CASSLFGPNEQFF. CDR3 sequence (DNA): TGCGCCAGCAGCTTGTTCGGTCCCAATGAGCAGTTCTTC. Supplemented by reference TRBV5-1 and TRBJ2-1, the full variable domain reads KAGVTQTPRYLIKTRGQQVTLSCSPISGHRSVSWYQQTPGQGLQFLFEYFSETQRNKGNFPGRFSGRQFSNSRSEMNVSTLELGDSALYLCASSLFGPNEQFFGPGTRLTVL.

The rearrangement uses TRBV12-3 or TRBV12-4 and TRBJ1-1, with 10 bases matching TRBD1. The CDR3 length is 13 residues. With 7 bases clipped from V and 4 bases from J, the junction kept 3 bases outside the gene matches. The CDR3 DNA reads TGTGCCAGCATCTGGACAGGGGGCACTGAAGCTTTCTTT. Protein: CASIWTGGTEAFF.

This chain joins TRBV9 and TRBJ2-3; TRBD2 might be the D (6 bases). Per the germline V gene, CDR1 is SGDLS and CDR2 is YYNGEE. This CDR3 has 15 amino acids. V was clipped by 0 bases and J by 1 base, with 9 bases between them. CDR3 nucleotide sequence: TGTGCCAGCAGCGTAGGATTAGCGGGCACAGATACGCAGTATTTT. It codes for CASSVGLAGTDTQYF.

V usage is TRBV6-5 and J usage is TRBJ2-5; D call uncertain. CDR3 size: 14 residues. The germline V gene encodes CDR1 MNHEY and CDR2 SVGAGI. Trimming left V 4 bases short and J 1 base short, with 10 bases between. The CDR3 spells CASSFLQRQETQYF. CDR3 DNA: TGTGCCAGCAGTTTCCTCCAACGCCAAGAGACCCAGTACTTC.

This chain uses TRBV7-9 with TRBJ2-1; D gene uncertain. Per germline, CDR1 SEHNR and CDR2 FQNEAQ (reference sequence). CDR3 length: 15 amino acids. The ends were cut back, 2 bases at V and 8 bases at J, with 16 bases in the middle. The CDR3 reads CASSLRATPPDEQFF. The CDR3 bases are TGTGCCAGCAGCTTAAGGGCTACCCCACCCGATGAGCAGTTCTTC. Full variable domain (rest looked up from reference TRBV7-9 and TRBJ2-1): DTGVSQNPRHKITKRGQNVTFRCDPISEHNRLYWYRQTLGQGPEFLTYFQNEAQLEKSRLLSDRFSAERPKGSFSTLEIQRTEQGDSAMYLCASSLRATPPDEQFFGPGTRLTVL.

The chain couples TRBV11-1 to TRBJ2-1; possibly TRBD1 or TRBD2 for D (6 bases each). Germline V gives CDR1 SGHAT, CDR2 FQDESV (reference sequence). This CDR3 comprises 16 residues. The germline V and J ends were trimmed by 2 bases and 9 bases, with 20 bases remaining between them. The chain's CDR3 is CASSLLSWGAGGEQFF. The CDR3 coding sequence is TGTGCCAGCAGCTTATTGTCCTGGGGGGCCGGCGGTGAGCAGTTCTTC.

The J gene is TRBJ2-4, the V gene TRBV12-3 or TRBV12-4; maybe TRBD2 (7 bases). Trimming shortened V by 7 bases and J by 4 bases, and 20 bases separated the two germline ends. CDR3 length equals 16 residues. CDR3 nucleotides: TGTGCCAGCACCCAGAGGGGGGGAGGGGGGAAAAACATTCAGTACTTC. This gives the protein CASTQRGGGGKNIQYF.

This clonotype was counted between two and nine times. The chain joins TRBV13 to TRBJ2-2; D remains unclear. V gave up 3 bases and J gave up 8 bases, with 10 bases separating them. The CDR3 runs 13 residues. The germline gives CDR1 PRHDT, CDR2 FYEKMQ (reference sequence). Written as DNA, the CDR3 is TGTGCCAGCAGCTTCGTTACCTCTGGGGAGCTGTTTTTT. Residues: CASSFVTSGELFF.

This clonotype was seen only a few times. The chain couples TRBV5-1 to TRBJ2-7; tentative D call: TRBD1 (6 bases). Trimming left V 3 bases short and J 3 bases short, with 16 bases between. The CDR3 totals 15 residues. Germline lookup yields CDR1 SGHRS and CDR2 YFSETQ. CDR3 residues: CASSSITGFGYEQYF. CDR3 bases: TGCGCCAGCAGCTCAATAACAGGGTTCGGCTACGAGCAGTACTTC.

This clonotype was observed a handful of times. The genes are TRBV6-6 and TRBJ2-1, with TRBD2 matching over 15 bases. This CDR3 region has 17 residues. Germline-derived CDR1 and CDR2 are MNHNY and SVGAGI (reference sequence). The J segment lost 7 bases and the V segment lost 6 bases, leaving 10 bases of the junction unmatched. The CDR3 DNA sequence: TGTGCCAGCAGAGGACTAGCGGGAGGGTCCCTTCGGAATGAGCAGTTCTTC. This codes for CASRGLAGGSLRNEQFF.

The chain recombines TRBV2 with TRBJ2-1; a possible D gene is TRBD1 (5 bases). Trimming took 7 bases from V and 7 from J, leaving 14 bases between them. The CDR3 length is 13 residues. Per the germline V gene, CDR1 is SNHLY and CDR2 is FYNNEI. In DNA form, the CDR3 reads TGTGCCAGCACTGGGGCTCTCCGGAATGAGCAGTTCTTC. Protein sequence: CASTGALRNEQFF. Filled out from reference TRBV2 and TRBJ2-1, the complete variable domain reads EPEVTQTPSHQVTQMGQEVILRCVPISNHLYFYWYRQILGQKVEFLVSFYNNEISEKSEIFDDQFSVERPDGSNFTLKIRSTKLEDSAMYFCASTGALRNEQFFGPGTRLTVL.

With respect to this clonotype: The junction departs from germline at one end; a sequencing error may be responsible. This chain uses TRBV4-1 with TRBJ2-1, with 14 bases fitting TRBD2. The germline CDR1 and CDR2 sequences are MGHRA and YSYEKL. CDR3 size: 18 residues. The CDR3 reads CVSRERLAGGPSYNEQFF. In DNA form, the CDR3 reads TGCGTCAGCAGAGAGCGACTAGCGGGAGGGCCCTCCTACAATGAGCAGTTCTTC.

The chain links TRBV9 to TRBJ2-1, with unresolved D. CDR1 is SGDLS and CDR2 is YYNGEE in the germline V gene. This CDR3 has 17 residues. V dropped 3 bases and J dropped 0 bases, with 16 bases sitting between them. CDR3 protein: CASSDRLKQSSYNEQFF. CDR3 bases: TGTGCCAGCAGCGATCGACTGAAGCAGAGCTCCTACAATGAGCAGTTCTTC. The full variable domain, rest sourced from reference TRBV9 and TRBJ2-1, is DSGVTQTPKHLITATGQRVTLRCSPRSGDLSVYWYQQSLDQGLQFLIQYYNGEERAKGNILERFSAQQFPDLHSELNLSSLELGDSALYFCASSDRLKQSSYNEQFFGPGTRLTVL.

The chain has TRBV5-1 and TRBJ2-3, with TRBD1 matching over 8 bases. Germline-derived CDR1 and CDR2 are SGHRS and YFSETQ. The CDR3 is 15 amino acids. V shed 0 bases, J shed 6 bases, and the junction held 6 bases outside the gene matches. The DNA of the CDR3 is TGCGCCAGCAGCTTGGCGGCAGGGGGCTTTGATACGCAGTATTTT. It codes for CASSLAAGGFDTQYF.

This clonotype was found a few times. This chain joins TRBV5-5 and TRBJ2-3; D gene uncertain. The CDR3 has 13 amino acids. Per germline, CDR1 SGHKS and CDR2 YYEKEE (reference sequence). Trimming cost V 4 bases and J 5 bases, with 11 bases left between them. The CDR3 loop reads CASSPGLKDTQYF. The CDR3 region has the DNA TGTGCCAGCAGCCCTGGGCTGAAAGATACGCAGTATTTT.

This clonotype was seen more than once but under ten times. CDR3 sequence (DNA): TGCAGTGCTTTCCTAGCGGGGAGAAGCACAGATACGCAGTATTTT. It codes for CSAFLAGRSTDTQYF. The V gene is TRBV20-1, the J gene TRBJ2-3, with TRBD2 identical over 9 bases. Losses at the gene ends were 5 bases for V and 0 bases for J; bases not matched to a gene: 6. The CDR3 loop spans 15 amino acids. Germline V gene lookup returns CDR1 DFQATT and CDR2 SNEGSKA (reference sequence).

This clonotype was seen repeatedly, ten times or more. The chain links TRBV2 to TRBJ2-5, with D hard to call. Germline V gives CDR1 SNHLY, CDR2 FYNNEI. The CDR3 runs 14 residues. V dropped 1 base and J dropped 5 bases, with 11 bases sitting between them. CDR3 loop: CASSEGDFGETQYF. CDR3 in DNA: TGTGCCAGCAGTGAAGGAGATTTCGGGGAGACCCAGTACTTC. The full variable domain, with the rest looked up from reference TRBV2 and TRBJ2-5, is EPEVTQTPSHQVTQMGQEVILRCVPISNHLYFYWYRQILGQKVEFLVSFYNNEISEKSEIFDDQFSVERPDGSNFTLKIRSTKLEDSAMYFCASSEGDFGETQYFGPGTRLLVL.

The V call is TRBV20-1, the J call TRBJ2-5; TRBD2 agrees at 10 bases. There are 13 residues in the CDR3. J gave up 5 bases and V 2 bases, and 2 bases lay outside the gene matches. Germline V lookup: CDR1 DFQATT, CDR2 SNEGSKA (reference sequence). The CDR3 DNA sequence: TGCAGTGCTAGACGAGCGGGAGGGGAGACCCAGTACTTC. Amino acids: CSARRAGGETQYF.